This TCR beta chain comes out of a study of neurological immune-mediated disorders. This CDR3 contains 12 residues. Trimming pared 8 bases from V and 4 bases from J, leaving 11 bases between. Germline CDR1 reads SGHVS; CDR2 reads FQNEAQ. TCRdb fed the 5' RACE reads into MiXCR, producing one record per CDR3 protein. Here the sample spans around 41,000 distinct CDR3 sequences, roughly 15% being singletons. This clonotype was seen ten or more times. The TCR sequence derives from a woman aged 60-70 years with HTLV-1-associated myelopathy (HAM/TSP). The chain links TRBV7-8 to TRBJ1-1, with D unresolved. What was sequenced was CD4+ T cells from blood. CDR3: CASAQPVTEAFF. The CDR3 nucleotides are TGTGCCAGCGCCCAACCGGTCACTGAAGCTTTCTTT.